A single sample gave rise to the 27 T cell receptor beta chains below, sequenced in a study of shared clonotypes between healthy human individuals. Measured with immunoSEQ multiplex PCR; TCRdb has only the in-frame clones, and not every one. The sample carries roughly 2.2 million clones, approximately 93% recorded once. Sequences were obtained from naive CD4+ T cells from PBMCs. Subset defined: CD45RA+ positively selected. The receptor source for this set is a man between 18 and 35 years old in good health. Some clones in this sample may be carry-over from other donors' samples.

V gene TRBV27 combines with J gene TRBJ2-3, with 9 nucleotides matching TRBD1. V shed 0 bases, J shed 4 bases, and the junction held 5 bases outside the gene matches. The CDR3 contains 16 residues. Germline CDR1 MNHEY, CDR2 SMNVEV (reference sequence). CDR3 region: CASSLSGQGWSDTQYF. The DNA for the CDR3 is TGTGCCAGCAGTTTATCGGGACAGGGATGGTCAGATACGCAGTATTTT.

V is TRBV18 and J is TRBJ2-2, with D uncertain. CDR1 is KGHSH and CDR2 is LQKENI in the germline V gene. The CDR3 has 14 amino acids. Between the trimmed V and J ends, which lost 3 bases and 3 bases, there was a span of 8 bases. For the CDR3, the DNA is TGTGCCAGCTCACCTGTCAGAGACACCGGGGAGCTGTTTTTT. Protein sequence: CASSPVRDTGELFF.

The gene calls are TRBV21-1 and TRBJ2-3; the DNA was not used to check the table's D call, TRBD2. TRBV21-1 is listed as a pseudogene. This CDR3 region has 15 residues. The CDR3 bases are TGTGCCAGCAGCAAAGCGCGGAGGGGCCTAGATACGCAGTATTTT. Amino acid sequence: CASSKARRGLDTQYF.

This sequence joins TRBV29-1 and TRBJ2-1; D may correspond to TRBD1 or TRBD2 (10 bases each). Trimming took off 4 bases at V and 3 bases at J, with 22 bases between the two ends. The CDR3 consists of 17 residues. From germline, CDR1 is SQVTM and CDR2 ANQGSEA. The CDR3 spells CSVGQGAPSGGYNEQFF. CDR3 coding DNA: TGCAGCGTTGGACAGGGGGCGCCTAGCGGGGGCTACAATGAGCAGTTCTTC.

The V and J genes are TRBV5-1 and TRBJ1-2, with D uncertain. This CDR3 region has 15 residues. The germline V and J ends were trimmed by 0 bases and 5 bases, with 14 bases remaining between them. From germline, CDR1 is SGHRS and CDR2 YFSETQ. CDR3 bases: TGCGCCAGCAGCTTGGGGGGAGTCTCGCCTTATGGCTACACCTTC. Translating it yields CASSLGGVSPYGYTF.

This clone has just one count. The CDR3, as DNA: TGTGCCAGCAGTTACCTTGGGGTGGGAGATGGATACGAGCAGTACTTC. Residues: CASSYLGVGDGYEQYF. This rearrangement joins TRBV6-5 to TRBJ2-7; tentatively, D is TRBD2 (5 bases). CDR1 and CDR2 (germline): MNHEY, SVGAGI. CDR3 length equals 16 residues. V was clipped by 2 bases and J by 4 bases, with 18 bases between them.

The genes are TRBV28 and TRBJ2-3; 7 positions agree with TRBD2. The CDR3 loop spans 14 amino acids. Germline V gene data show CDR1 as MDHEN and CDR2 as SYDVKM. The V segment lost 6 bases and the J segment 4 bases; nucleotides outside the gene matches: 7. The chain's CDR3 is CASRGTTQPDTQYF. The CDR3 DNA follows: TGTGCCAGCAGGGGGACTACACAACCAGATACGCAGTATTTT.

The genes are TRBV6-5 and TRBJ1-5, with D unresolved. V lost 6 bases and J 6 bases, leaving 15 bases between the germline ends. The germline gives CDR1 MNHEY, CDR2 SVGAGI. The CDR3 has 14 amino acids. CDR3 protein: CASSPKMGSQPQHF. The CDR3 DNA reads as TGTGCCAGCAGCCCCAAGATGGGAAGTCAGCCCCAGCATTTT.

The CDR3 sequence is CASSLPGTGELFF. CDR3 nucleotides: TGTGCCAGTAGCCTCCCGGGCACCGGGGAGCTGTTTTTT. V is TRBV19 and J is TRBJ2-2; D gene unclear. The CDR3 has 13 amino acids. V was trimmed by 6 bases and J by 4 bases, leaving 9 bases between them. The V gene's germline CDR1 is LNHDA and CDR2 SQIVND (reference sequence).

Only one count was recorded for this clone. This chain uses TRBV5-1 with TRBJ2-3, with 14 positions matching TRBD2. V trimming: 6 bases; J trimming: 7 bases; junction bases outside the gene matches: 16. The germline V gene encodes CDR1 SGHRS and CDR2 YFSETQ. The CDR3 sequence is 18 residues long. The DNA of the CDR3 is TGCGCCAGCACCTTAACCTTGGGACTAGCGGGAGTTGTGAATACGCAGTATTTT. Translation: CASTLTLGLAGVVNTQYF.

This chain joins TRBV6-1 and TRBJ1-2; 7 bases map to TRBD1. The germline V gene encodes CDR1 MNHNS and CDR2 SASEGT. V trimming: 7 bases; J trimming: 5 bases; junction bases outside the gene matches: 10. The CDR3 covers 14 residues. The DNA for the CDR3 is TGTGCCAGCATTCCCGGGACAGACCCTTATGGCTACACCTTC. It codes for CASIPGTDPYGYTF.

CDR3: CSASRVKAFF. In DNA form, the CDR3 reads TGCAGTGCCAGCCGGGTGAAAGCTTTCTTT. This rearrangement joins TRBV20-1 to TRBJ1-1; D gene ambiguous. CDR3 length: 10 amino acids. Germline V CDR1 and CDR2: DFQATT, SNEGSKA (reference sequence). V was trimmed by 6 bases and J by 9 bases, leaving 11 bases between them.

V and J are TRBV9 and TRBJ2-7; D possibly corresponds to TRBD2 (6 bases). The germline gives CDR1 SGDLS, CDR2 YYNGEE. This CDR3 is built from 15 residues. V was cut by 0 bases and J by 0 bases, with 10 bases left in between. The CDR3 DNA follows: TGTGCCAGCAGCGTAGCGGAGGGATACTCCTACGAGCAGTACTTC. Translation gives CASSVAEGYSYEQYF.

The J gene is TRBJ1-4, the V gene TRBV28; D might be TRBD1 (6 bases). Germline loops: CDR1 MDHEN, CDR2 SYDVKM. The CDR3 length is 14 residues. The V gene lost 7 bases and the J gene lost 3 bases, with 12 bases spanning the gap. The CDR3 DNA follows: TGTGCCAGCAACCAACAGGGCCCTAATGAAAAACTGTTTTTT. It yields the protein CASNQQGPNEKLFF.

This sequence joins TRBV27 and TRBJ1-1; TRBD1 might be the D (5 bases). Deletions cut 3 bases from V and 1 base from J, with 18 bases between. Germline lookup yields CDR1 MNHEY and CDR2 SMNVEV (reference sequence). CDR3 size: 17 residues. The CDR3 here is CASSFIRQRQTNTEAFF. In nucleotides, the CDR3 is TGTGCCAGCAGTTTCATTAGGCAGAGACAGACGAACACTGAAGCTTTCTTT.

The CDR3 region is CASSGNRGVSGANVLTF. The CDR3, as DNA: TGTGCCAGCAGTGGGAACAGGGGAGTCTCTGGGGCCAACGTCCTGACTTTC. This sequence joins TRBV6-4 and TRBJ2-6, with 7 nucleotides matching TRBD1. The V segment lost 4 bases and the J segment 0 bases; nucleotides outside the gene matches: 6. This CDR3 spans 17 amino acids. CDR1 MRHNA and CDR2 SNTAGT come from the germline V gene.

This chain uses TRBV7-3 with TRBJ2-7; D is unclear. Germline assignment: CDR1 SGHTA and CDR2 FQGTGA. With 6 bases removed from V and 0 bases from J, the gap between germline ends came to 15 bases. The CDR3 has 15 amino acids. This CDR3 is CASSPTGPPSYEQYF. The CDR3 bases are TGTGCCAGCAGTCCAACGGGCCCCCCCTCCTACGAGCAGTACTTC.

The chain carries TRBV5-1 and TRBJ1-3; D uncertain. Per the germline V gene, CDR1 is SGHRS and CDR2 is YFSETQ. This CDR3 contains 14 residues. V was trimmed by 4 bases and J by 0 bases, leaving 8 bases between them. The chain's CDR3 is CASSPKVSGNTIYF. Written as DNA, the CDR3 is TGCGCCAGCAGCCCCAAAGTCTCTGGAAACACCATATATTTT.

The genes are TRBV14 and TRBJ2-7; 12 bases line up with TRBD1. CDR1 and CDR2 (germline): SGHDN, FVKESK. The CDR3 length is 14 residues. V lost 3 bases and J lost 6; bases outside the gene matches: 3. The CDR3 sequence is CASSHSGQGAEQYF. In DNA, the CDR3 is TGTGCCAGCAGCCATTCGGGACAGGGGGCCGAGCAGTACTTC.

The sample holds a few counts of this clone. The chain carries TRBV7-2 and TRBJ1-1; D perhaps matches TRBD1 (5 bases). Germline V lookup: CDR1 SGHTA, CDR2 FQGNSA. Trimming removed 5 bases at V and 1 base at J, with 14 bases between. The length of the CDR3 is 15 residues. The CDR3 spells CASSPQGTGNTEAFF. The DNA of the CDR3 is TGTGCCAGCAGCCCCCAAGGGACGGGGAACACTGAAGCTTTCTTT.

The V gene is TRBV30, the J gene TRBJ2-1, with D hard to call. Per germline, CDR1 GTSNPN and CDR2 SVGIG (reference sequence). The CDR3 consists of 11 residues. The ends were cut back, 5 bases at V and 1 base at J, with 3 bases in the middle. CDR3 loop: CAWQSYNEQFF. In nucleotides, the CDR3 is TGTGCCTGGCAATCCTACAATGAGCAGTTCTTC.

CDR3 protein: CASSPGPAGELFF. CDR3 bases: TGTGCCAGCAGCCCTGGCCCCGCCGGGGAGCTGTTTTTT. The chain links TRBV28 to TRBJ2-2; D unresolved. Trimming stripped 6 bases from V and 6 bases from J, with 11 bases between. Per germline, CDR1 MDHEN and CDR2 SYDVKM. The length of the CDR3 is 13 residues.

The gene calls are TRBV18 and TRBJ2-5; 8 bases match TRBD2. The CDR3 contains 15 residues. Unmatched junction bases numbered 10, after V lost 5 bases and J lost 5 bases. CDR1 KGHSH and CDR2 LQKENI come from the germline V gene. CDR3 bases: TGTGCCAGCTCAGCGACCGGGGGGGCAGGTGAGACCCAGTACTTC. Its protein product is CASSATGGAGETQYF.

The V and J genes are TRBV7-9 and TRBJ2-5; 8 bases align to TRBD2. CDR1 is SEHNR, CDR2 FQNEAQ, per germline (reference sequence). With 5 bases clipped from V and 7 bases from J, the junction kept 15 bases outside the gene matches. CDR3 length: 16 residues. This chain's CDR3 is CASSTPGLGLSGTQYF. Written as DNA, the CDR3 is TGTGCCAGCAGCACGCCGGGACTAGGGCTTTCTGGGACCCAGTACTTC.

The sample holds one count of this clone. V and J are TRBV28 and TRBJ2-3; 7 positions match TRBD1. The germline gives CDR1 MDHEN, CDR2 SYDVKM. After removal of 5 bases from V and 1 base from J, the junction contained 9 bases not matched to a gene. The CDR3 is 16 residues long. The CDR3 spells CASSPRTGGGTDTQYF. CDR3 DNA sequence: TGTGCCAGCAGTCCTCGGACAGGAGGTGGCACAGATACGCAGTATTTT.

The gene calls are TRBV5-1 and TRBJ2-1, with 8 bases identical to TRBD1. In germline, CDR1 is SGHRS, CDR2 YFSETQ. The CDR3 covers 16 residues. V lost 2 bases, J lost 1 base, and 5 bases stayed unmatched. CDR3 in DNA: TGCGCCAGCAGCTTTTTTGGGACAGGTTCCTACAATGAGCAGTTCTTC. Its protein is CASSFFGTGSYNEQFF.

The chain joins TRBV5-1 to TRBJ1-3; possible D gene TRBD1, 5 bases. The V gene lost 2 bases and the J gene lost 4 bases, with 13 bases spanning the gap. Germline V gene lookup returns CDR1 SGHRS and CDR2 YFSETQ. The CDR3 runs 15 residues. This chain's CDR3 is CASSFGQGAGNTIYF. CDR3 bases: TGCGCCAGCAGCTTCGGCCAGGGAGCCGGAAACACCATATATTTT.